A single sample is the source of the 10 T cell receptor beta chains below, sequenced in a study of T cell repertoires in cytomegalovirus infection. TCRdb processed the reads anew with MiXCR; each CDR3 protein has one entry. Found here are roughly 760,000 distinct CDR3 sequences, 35% to 45% of them singletons; the top ten hold 2.8%. Material: PBMCs. These receptors were taken from a human donor in good health (CMV status not recorded). Some clones in this sample may be carry-over from other donors' samples.

This clonotype was observed many times. The V and J genes are TRBV7-9 and TRBJ1-1, with D uncertain. Germline assignment: CDR1 SEHNR and CDR2 FQNEAQ (reference sequence). This CDR3 region has 17 residues. V was shortened by 0 bases and J by 1 base, with 15 bases between the two germline ends. CDR3 region: CASSLARPLGQNTEAFF. CDR3 sequence (DNA): TGTGCCAGCAGCTTAGCAAGGCCCCTTGGGCAGAACACTGAAGCTTTCTTT. Filled out from reference TRBV7-9 and TRBJ1-1, the complete variable domain reads DTGVSQNPRHKITKRGQNVTFRCDPISEHNRLYWYRQTLGQGPEFLTYFQNEAQLEKSRLLSDRFSAERPKGSFSTLEIQRTEQGDSAMYLCASSLARPLGQNTEAFFGQGTRLTVV.

This clonotype has more than one count but fewer than ten. J is TRBJ2-7 and V is TRBV11-2; 10 nucleotides line up with TRBD2. V was clipped by 3 bases and J by 3 bases; unmatched bases: 2. There are 14 residues in the CDR3. CDR1 is SGHAT and CDR2 is FQNNGV in the germline V gene. The CDR3 DNA follows: TGTGCCAGCAGCTTGCCTAGCGGGGGCTACGAGCAGTACTTC. It codes for CASSLPSGGYEQYF.

Comment on this clonotype: The missing conserved phenylalanine or tryptophan at the end of this CDR3 makes a read error likely. V usage is TRBV12-3 or TRBV12-4 and J usage is TRBJ2-1; TRBD1 matches 9 bases. The CDR3 length is 15 residues. After removal of 6 bases from V and 7 bases from J, the junction contained 10 bases not matched to a gene. The DNA of the CDR3 is TGTGCCAGCAGCCTTCCGGGACAGGGATGGAATGAGCAGTTCTCC. Its translation: CASSLPGQGWNEQFS.

There are a few counts of this clonotype. The chain joins TRBV6-6 to TRBJ1-3; D is possibly TRBD1 (6 bases). The CDR3 loop spans 16 amino acids. V gave up 10 bases and J gave up 0 bases, with 19 bases separating them. Germline V gene lookup returns CDR1 MNHNY and CDR2 SVGAGI (reference sequence). The CDR3 spells CATNVGQFHSGNTIYF. The CDR3 nucleotides read TGTGCCACAAACGTAGGACAGTTCCACTCTGGAAACACCATATATTTT.

This clonotype appeared a single time. The chain couples TRBV7-9 to TRBJ2-4; 7 nucleotides agree with TRBD1. V lost 5 bases and J lost 0; bases outside the gene matches: 16. The germline V gene has CDR1 SEHNR and CDR2 FQNEAQ (reference sequence). This CDR3 has 19 residues. CDR3 in amino acids: CASSPVLITGVLAKNIQYF. DNA of the CDR3: TGTGCCAGCAGCCCCGTCCTAATCACAGGGGTACTAGCCAAAAACATTCAGTACTTC.

The chain combines TRBV2 with TRBJ1-4, with 7 positions matching TRBD1. Germline CDR1 is SNHLY and CDR2 is FYNNEI. With 4 bases clipped from V and 8 bases from J, the junction kept 10 bases outside the gene matches. The CDR3 totals 15 residues. CDR3 amino acids: CASSARQGGSEKLFF. The CDR3 nucleotides are TGTGCCAGCAGTGCAAGACAGGGCGGTTCCGAAAAACTGTTTTTT.

This clonotype was observed many times. The chain carries TRBV7-2 and TRBJ1-6; no firm D call. From germline, CDR1 is SGHTA and CDR2 FQGNSA. V lost 6 bases and J 0 bases, leaving 12 bases between the germline ends. The CDR3 is made up of 16 amino acids. The CDR3 DNA reads as TGTGCCAGCAGTTCGGAGTCGAGCTCCTATAATTCACCCCTCCACTTT. Residues: CASSSESSSYNSPLHF.

This clonotype was seen a few times. The V and J genes are TRBV28 and TRBJ1-4; D is undetermined. Deletions cut 4 bases from V and 2 bases from J, with 5 bases between. Germline CDR1 is MDHEN and CDR2 is SYDVKM. This CDR3 has 13 residues. CDR3 in amino acids: CASSSRTNEKLFF. The CDR3 DNA is TGTGCCAGCAGTTCCCGTACTAATGAAAAACTGTTTTTT.

The chain uses TRBV10-2 and TRBJ1-2; D unclear. CDR1 and CDR2 from the germline V gene are WSHSY and SAAADI. This CDR3 spans 15 amino acids. V lost 5 bases, J lost 4 bases, and 17 bases lay in between. This CDR3 is CASSSSLRHFYGYTF. In DNA form, the CDR3 reads TGCGCCAGCAGTTCCTCCCTTAGGCATTTCTATGGCTACACCTTC.

This clonotype was counted a few times. This chain connects TRBV6-5 to TRBJ1-1; 8 bases agree with TRBD1. The CDR3 has 15 amino acids. The germline gives CDR1 MNHEY, CDR2 SVGAGI. V gave up 6 bases and J gave up 11 bases; unmatched junction bases: 17. The CDR3 bases are TGTGCCAGCAGCCCCTCCGGGACAGGAGGCTTGGGGGCTTTCTTT. Protein: CASSPSGTGGLGAFF.